The source of this T cell receptor beta chain is a study of T-cell reconstitution after alpha-beta-depleted transplantation in children. Preparation of the TCRbeta library was carried out with unique molecular identifiers. TCRdb ran MiXCR on the PCR reads and lists one entry per CDR3 protein. There are approximately 510,000 distinct CDR3 sequences in the sample; about 17% occur only once, and 3% to 4% lies in the top ten. This clonotype was seen only a few times. V shed 1 base and J shed 7 bases, with 16 bases lying between them. Germline V CDR1 and CDR2: SGHNT, YENEEA. The length of the CDR3 is 16 residues.

This TCR was recovered from a human donor who donated a stem cell graft to a child with acute lymphoblastic leukemia. The chain links TRBV11-3 to TRBJ2-2; TRBD1 might be the D (7 bases). The starting material was PBMCs from the stem cell graft donor, obtained from the stem cell graft. In DNA form, the CDR3 reads TGTGCCAGCAGCTTAGGAAGGAGGGGGCTTGACGGGGAGCTGTTTTTT. Translation gives CASSLGRRGLDGELFF.